These 9 T cell receptor beta chains share one sample of origin, sequenced in a study of cytotoxic CD8 clonotypes in ibrutinib-treated CLL. The method was immunoSEQ multiplex PCR; TCRdb's version includes in-frame clones alone and lacks a portion of them. The sample shows about 140,000 clones, around three quarters of them seen only once. The sample here was PBMCs, taken after 12 months of ibrutinib treatment. These receptors originate from a human donor with chronic lymphocytic leukemia.

This clone was recorded a few times. Other DNA sequences in this specimen translate into the identical CDR3. This chain joins TRBV5-1 and TRBJ2-3; perhaps TRBD2 as D (5 bases). There are 14 residues in the CDR3. CDR1 and CDR2 (germline): SGHRS, YFSETQ. Trimming cost V 0 bases and J 2 bases, with 7 bases left between them. For the CDR3, the DNA is TGCGCCAGCAGCTTGGAAGCGGACACAGATACGCAGTATTTT. It translates to CASSLEADTDTQYF.

V is TRBV27 and J is TRBJ2-7; D is possibly TRBD1 (5 bases). V lost 3 bases to trimming and J lost 5 bases, with 11 bases between them. CDR3 length equals 13 residues. In germline, CDR1 is MNHEY, CDR2 SMNVEV (reference sequence). CDR3 DNA sequence: TGTGCCAGCAGTTTTGGCAGGGAAGACGAGCAGTACTTC. The encoded protein is CASSFGREDEQYF.

The chain uses TRBV4-1 and TRBJ1-6; 9 bases are a match to TRBD1. The CDR3 length is 17 residues. Germline V gene data show CDR1 as MGHRA and CDR2 as YSYEKL. The ends lost 1 base at V and 4 bases at J; junction bases unmatched: 5. The CDR3: CASSQGWTGAYNSPLHF. DNA for the CDR3: TGCGCCAGCAGCCAAGGGTGGACAGGGGCATATAATTCACCCCTCCACTTT.

The chain is built from TRBV7-8 and TRBJ2-1; 11 bases are shared with TRBD2. The V gene's germline CDR1 is SGHVS and CDR2 FQNEAQ. J was trimmed by 8 bases and V by 5 bases; bases with no gene match: 8. There are 15 residues in the CDR3. The CDR3 region is CASSPLSGGADEQFF. The CDR3 DNA sequence: TGTGCCAGCAGCCCCCTTAGCGGGGGGGCCGATGAGCAGTTCTTC.

The chain has TRBV7-2 and TRBJ2-3; 9 nucleotides line up with TRBD1. Per the germline V gene, CDR1 is SGHTA and CDR2 is FQGNSA. The CDR3 extends over 16 amino acids. V lost 1 base to trimming and J lost 3 bases; unmatched junction nucleotides: 5. Written as DNA, the CDR3 is TGTGCCAGCAGCTTAGGGGACAGGGTGGGGACAGATACGCAGTATTTT. Residues: CASSLGDRVGTDTQYF. Variable domain in full (rest from reference TRBV7-2 and TRBJ2-3): GAGVSQSPSNKVTEKGKDVELRCDPISGHTALYWYRQSLGQGLEFLIYFQGNSAPDKSGLPSDRFSAERTGGSVSTLTIQRTQQEDSAVYLCASSLGDRVGTDTQYFGPGTRLTVL.

The J gene is TRBJ1-1, the V gene TRBV6-5; D is unclear. There are 15 residues in the CDR3. Trimming pared 1 base from V and 0 bases from J, leaving 9 bases between. Germline V gives CDR1 MNHEY, CDR2 SVGAGI. The CDR3 sequence is CASSYFPQMNTEAFF. The DNA of the CDR3 is TGTGCCAGCAGTTACTTCCCTCAAATGAACACTGAAGCTTTCTTT.

V usage is TRBV10-3 and J usage is TRBJ1-2; tentatively, D is TRBD1 (6 bases). V was cut by 3 bases and J by 6 bases, with 20 bases left in between. The CDR3 runs to 16 residues. The germline CDR1 and CDR2 sequences are ENHRY and SYGVKD. The CDR3 reads CAISERFGAGVNGYTF. DNA of the CDR3: TGTGCCATCAGTGAAAGGTTTGGGGCAGGGGTAAATGGCTACACCTTC.

The chain couples TRBV27 to TRBJ2-5; D may be TRBD1 or TRBD2 (5 bases each). The germline V gene encodes CDR1 MNHEY and CDR2 SMNVEV (reference sequence). Deletions cut 5 bases from V and 4 bases from J, with 26 bases between. The CDR3 loop spans 18 amino acids. The chain's CDR3 is CASSPRLLLGVVVETQYF. The CDR3 nucleotides are TGTGCCAGCAGTCCACGCCTCCTGTTGGGGGTGGTGGTAGAGACCCAGTACTTC.

This clone occurred once. The DNA of the CDR3 is TGTGCCAGCAGCCCCTGGGGACTGCTCCGCGACGAGCAGTACTTC. Its protein product is CASSPWGLLRDEQYF. The chain employs TRBV27 and TRBJ2-7; maybe TRBD2 (6 bases). The CDR3 runs to 15 residues. Trimming took off 6 bases at V and 5 bases at J, with 20 bases between the two ends. Germline loops: CDR1 MNHEY, CDR2 SMNVEV (reference sequence).